Given below is one T cell receptor (beta chain) in context. The antigen is unknown. Together with a sample-barcoded 5' primer, a J-beta primer mix was included in a second PCR lasting about 7 to 11 cycles. TCRdb called the 5' RACE reads again in MiXCR, with one record for every CDR3 protein. The sample includes about 1.8 million distinct CDR3 sequences, about 49% of them seen just once. These data come from a study of blood T cells in healthy people across ages. Study-level points and caveats: Age brought a roughly linear fall in TCR beta diversity measured per million T cells.

The germline V gene encodes CDR1 MNHEY and CDR2 SMNVEV (reference sequence). Trimming took 4 bases from V and 4 from J; bases not matched to a gene: 5. CDR3 length: 16 amino acids. Material for sequencing was blood. This sequence joins TRBV27 and TRBJ2-1; 12 bases map to TRBD2. The receptor comes from a woman aged 40-49 years in good health. The CDR3 region is CASSSWTSGKYNEQFF. The CDR3 DNA reads as TGTGCCAGCAGTTCGTGGACTAGCGGGAAATACAATGAGCAGTTCTTC.